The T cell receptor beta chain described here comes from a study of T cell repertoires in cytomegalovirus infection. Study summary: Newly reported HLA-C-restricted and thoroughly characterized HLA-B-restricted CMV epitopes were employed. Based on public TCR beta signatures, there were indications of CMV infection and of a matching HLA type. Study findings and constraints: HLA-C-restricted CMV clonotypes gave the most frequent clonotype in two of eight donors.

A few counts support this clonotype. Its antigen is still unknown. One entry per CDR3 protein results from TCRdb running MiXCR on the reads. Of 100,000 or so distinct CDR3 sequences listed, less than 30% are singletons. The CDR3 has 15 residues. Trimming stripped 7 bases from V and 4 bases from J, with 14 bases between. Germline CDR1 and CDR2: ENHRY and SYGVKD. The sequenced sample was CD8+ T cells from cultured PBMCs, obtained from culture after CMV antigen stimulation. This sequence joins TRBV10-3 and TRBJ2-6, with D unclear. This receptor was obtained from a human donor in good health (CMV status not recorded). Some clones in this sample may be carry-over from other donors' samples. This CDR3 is CAINGSPAGANVLTF. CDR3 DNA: TGTGCCATCAACGGGTCTCCGGCAGGGGCCAACGTCCTGACTTTC.